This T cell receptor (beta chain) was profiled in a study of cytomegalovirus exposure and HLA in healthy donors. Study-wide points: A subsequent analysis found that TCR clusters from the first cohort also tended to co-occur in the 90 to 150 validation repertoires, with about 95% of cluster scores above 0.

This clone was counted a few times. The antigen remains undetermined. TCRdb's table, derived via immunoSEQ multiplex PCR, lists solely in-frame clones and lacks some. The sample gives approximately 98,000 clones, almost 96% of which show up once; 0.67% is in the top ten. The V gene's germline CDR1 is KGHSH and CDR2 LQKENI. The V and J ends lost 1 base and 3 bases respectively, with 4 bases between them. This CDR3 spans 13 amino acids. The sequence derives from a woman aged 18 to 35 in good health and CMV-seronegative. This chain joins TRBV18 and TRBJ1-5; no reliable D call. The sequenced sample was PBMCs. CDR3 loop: CASSPRANQPQHF. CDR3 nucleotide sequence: TGTGCCAGCTCACCACGGGCCAATCAGCCCCAGCATTTT.